This T cell receptor (beta chain) emerged from a study of T cells in Graves' hyperthyroidism and ophthalmopathy. Ten or more counts support this clonotype. Amplification yielded TCR beta CDR3 regions, with RNA transcripts as the source. Researchers ran a first-round RT-PCR on the TCR CDR3 using the HTBI primer set. TCRdb processed the multiplex PCR reads anew with MiXCR; each CDR3 protein has one entry. The sample yields about 560,000 distinct CDR3 sequences, 16% seen once. The germline V gene encodes CDR1 SGHTA and CDR2 FQGTGA. The CDR3 runs to 14 residues. The V end was cut by 8 bases, the J end by 2 bases, with 14 bases between.

This sequence joins TRBV7-3 and TRBJ2-3; a weak D match, TRBD1 (6 bases). This clonotype was sampled from a woman in her late teens or twenties with Graves' hyperthyroidism. The sample comprised blood. The CDR3 sequence: CASAGVGATDTQYF. The DNA for the CDR3 is TGTGCCAGCGCAGGCGTGGGGGCCACAGATACGCAGTATTTT.